This passage covers 10 T cell receptor beta chains from one sample sequenced in a study of cytomegalovirus exposure and HLA in healthy donors. Amplification used 60 Vbeta primers and 13 Jbeta primers. The protocol was immunoSEQ multiplex PCR, while the TCRdb copy is restricted to in-frame clones and leaves out a portion. The sample lists over 100,000 clones, 55% to 70% occurring once. Material: PBMCs. All receptors come from a woman in her twenties or thirties in good health and CMV-seronegative.

The chain employs TRBV27 and TRBJ1-1; no firm D call. Germline V gene data show CDR1 as MNHEY and CDR2 as SMNVEV (reference sequence). CDR3 length equals 13 residues. Trimming removed 5 bases from V and 0 bases from J, with 7 bases in between. CDR3 bases: TGTGCCAGCAGTCCCGGTTTGAACACTGAAGCTTTCTTT. It yields the protein CASSPGLNTEAFF.

The rearrangement joins TRBV4-3 to TRBJ2-1, with 8 bases matching TRBD2. Germline values: CDR1 LGHNA, CDR2 YSLEER. V shed 0 bases and J 7 bases; nucleotides not matched to a gene: 14. The CDR3 sequence is 18 residues long. Here the CDR3 DNA reads TGCGCCAGCAGCCAAGAGGCCCCCCGAGCGGGAGAGGGTAATGAGCAGTTCTTC. Encoded protein: CASSQEAPRAGEGNEQFF.

J is TRBJ1-6 and V is TRBV27; possibly TRBD1 for D (6 bases). Between the trimmed V and J ends, which lost 10 bases and 0 bases, there was a span of 16 bases. The CDR3 is made up of 16 amino acids. Germline V gene lookup returns CDR1 MNHEY and CDR2 SMNVEV (reference sequence). CDR3 coding DNA: TGTGCCACCTCAAGGACGGACAGCTCCTATAATTCACCCCTCCACTTT. Translation gives CATSRTDSSYNSPLHF.

This clone showed up just a few times. This chain connects TRBV6-4 to TRBJ2-5; D might be TRBD2 (6 bases). The V gene's germline CDR1 is MRHNA and CDR2 SNTAGT. The CDR3 has 15 amino acids. V was clipped by 4 bases and J by 4 bases, with 16 bases between them. The CDR3 nucleotides read TGTGCCAGCAGTGTCGGTAGTGTCGGGGGAGAGACCCAGTACTTC. This codes for CASSVGSVGGETQYF.

This clone was seen once. The V call is TRBV28, the J call TRBJ2-7; D might be TRBD1 (6 bases). Germline CDR1 and CDR2: MDHEN and SYDVKM. This CDR3 region has 14 residues. Trimming took 4 bases from V and 3 from J, leaving 13 bases between them. Written as DNA, the CDR3 is TGTGCCAGCAGTTCCCCGGGACACGGCTACGAGCAGTACTTC. Its translation is CASSSPGHGYEQYF.

The rearrangement links TRBV5-4 to TRBJ2-7, with 12 bases aligning to TRBD2. The CDR3 spans 15 residues. Trimming removed 4 bases from V and 1 base from J; junction bases left unmatched: 3. Germline V gene lookup returns CDR1 SGHNT and CDR2 YYREEE (reference sequence). The CDR3 is CASSRLAGDSYEQYF. CDR3 coding DNA: TGTGCCAGCAGCAGACTAGCGGGAGATTCCTACGAGCAGTACTTC. Full variable domain (missing parts from reference TRBV5-4 and TRBJ2-7): ETGVTQSPTHLIKTRGQQVTLRCSSQSGHNTVSWYQQALGQGPQFIFQYYREEENGRGNFPPRFSGLQFPNYSSELNVNALELDDSALYLCASSRLAGDSYEQYFGPGTRLTVT.

The chain recombines TRBV5-1 with TRBJ2-1; D is possibly TRBD1 (5 bases). The V end lost 0 bases, the J end lost 5 bases, and 6 bases lay between the germline ends. The CDR3 is made up of 13 amino acids. Germline V CDR1 and CDR2: SGHRS, YFSETQ. DNA of the CDR3: TGCGCCAGCAGCTTGGAGGGGAACAATGAGCAGTTCTTC. Protein: CASSLEGNNEQFF.

This clone was counted a single time. The V call is TRBV7-9, the J call TRBJ2-1; no clear D gene. The CDR3 is 14 amino acids. CDR1 and CDR2 from the germline V gene are SEHNR and FQNEAQ (reference sequence). V gave up 1 base and J gave up 8 bases, with 12 bases separating them. DNA of the CDR3: TGTGCCAGCAGCTTAGTGACTTCGCCTTATGAGCAGTTCTTC. It translates to CASSLVTSPYEQFF.

The V and J genes are TRBV7-2 and TRBJ2-1; 12 bases are shared with TRBD2. V dropped 3 bases and J dropped 6; count of bases not matched to a gene: 6. Germline V gene lookup returns CDR1 SGHTA and CDR2 FQGNSA. This CDR3 has 16 amino acids. CDR3 amino acids: CASSFLAGGPINEQFF. The CDR3 nucleotides are TGTGCCAGCAGCTTCCTAGCGGGAGGGCCTATCAATGAGCAGTTCTTC.

CDR3 amino acids: CASSQASGRVYEQFF. In DNA form, the CDR3 reads TGCGCCAGCAGCCAAGCCAGCGGGAGAGTATATGAGCAGTTCTTC. The rearrangement uses TRBV4-3 and TRBJ2-1, with TRBD2 matching over 8 bases. The CDR3 length is 15 residues. Per the germline V gene, CDR1 is LGHNA and CDR2 is YSLEER. V was pared by 1 base and J by 8 bases, with 7 bases of the junction left unmatched.